Included here is one T cell receptor beta chain sequence, with context. Antigen specificity is unknown. This sample was included in a study of cytomegalovirus exposure and HLA in healthy donors. The wider study: Inside one of the first data releases sat around 85 million unique TCRs taken from HLA-typed donors. Findings and caveats of the study: In a later analysis, a missense DCLRE1C variant was linked to TCR beta V- and J-gene trimming. Relative to equally common others, HLA-associated TCR beta chains showed greater clonal expansion in a later analysis. For most TCR beta V segments, an earlier analysis put the productive rate at about 90% or about 30% of the time.

Germline CDR1 and CDR2: SGHNT and YYREEE (reference sequence). V lost 5 bases to trimming and J lost 3 bases, with 9 bases between them. The CDR3 covers 12 residues. Primers included in the PCR were 60 Vbeta and 13 Jbeta primers. The assay was immunoSEQ multiplex PCR, and TCRdb's table has in-frame clones only and misses some. The sample carries roughly 150,000 clones, 65% to 80% recorded once. The source of this sequence is a woman between 45 and 60 years old in good health and CMV-seropositive. This sequence joins TRBV5-4 and TRBJ2-7, with D possibly TRBD1 on 6 matching bases. What was sequenced was PBMCs. The chain's CDR3 is CASSLQGYEQYF. In nucleotides, the CDR3 is TGTGCCAGCAGTCTACAGGGCTACGAGCAGTACTTC. The variable domain in full, completed from reference TRBV5-4 and TRBJ2-7, reads ETGVTQSPTHLIKTRGQQVTLRCSSQSGHNTVSWYQQALGQGPQFIFQYYREEENGRGNFPPRFSGLQFPNYSSELNVNALELDDSALYLCASSLQGYEQYFGPGTRLTVT.